The clone carrying this T cell receptor beta chain came up once. This sample is part of a study of blood T cell repertoires in COVID-19. Study-level information: Specimens from acute and convalescent COVID-19 originated in the United States, Italy and Spain. The cDNA or gDNA used as material had been derived from T cells, B-cell-depleted T cells, or PBMCs.

The CDR3 extends over 15 amino acids. The germline V gene encodes CDR1 SGHRS and CDR2 YFSETQ. With 0 bases removed from V and 0 bases from J, the gap between germline ends came to 9 bases. In the authors' workflow: How many nucleated cells were present was estimated from reference gene primer amplification. Measured with immunoSEQ multiplex PCR; TCRdb has only the in-frame clones, and not every one. Clonal size and the V and J genes are those of that table, whereas D and trimming came from the DNA. In the table there are about 180,000 clones, approximately 89% of which are singletons. The receptor was derived from a woman aged 25 to 45 with acute or convalescent COVID-19. The V and J genes are TRBV5-1 and TRBJ2-5; maybe TRBD1 (5 bases). Specimen: peripheral blood. The CDR3 region is CASSLGQTYQETQYF. The CDR3 nucleotides are TGCGCCAGCAGCTTGGGACAGACTTACCAAGAGACCCAGTACTTC.